This passage covers 18 T cell receptor beta chains from one sample sequenced in a study of vaccination effects on CD4 cells after COVID-19. The ViraFEST assay expanded antigen-specific CD4+ T cells with viral peptide pools before sequencing. Having been cultured for approximately ten days, the cells underwent CD4+ T cell isolation. All vaccine recipients tested negative for nucleocapsid antibodies and had never contracted SARS-CoV-2 infection. Sequencing was performed with immunoSEQ multiplex PCR; in TCRdb, only in-frame clones are kept and a portion is missing. The sample lists 25,000 or so clones, 70% to 80% occurring once. These receptors' antigens are unknown. The source was CD4+ T cells from PBMCs cultured with HCoV-OC43 spike peptides, collected before COVID-19 vaccination. Subset here: HCoV-OC43 spike overlapping peptide pool stimulation. The receptors stem from a human donor who received a COVID-19 vaccine.

This clone was seen once. The rearrangement joins TRBV6-1 to TRBJ1-1; a possible D gene is TRBD1 (5 bases). V shed 0 bases and J shed 4 bases, with 12 bases lying between them. Per the germline V gene, CDR1 is MNHNS and CDR2 is SASEGT. This CDR3 has 15 residues. CDR3 residues: CASSEARGVSTEAFF. The DNA for the CDR3 is TGTGCCAGCAGTGAAGCGCGGGGGGTCTCCACTGAAGCTTTCTTT.

This chain links TRBV18 with TRBJ1-2; maybe TRBD1 (5 bases). Germline loops: CDR1 KGHSH, CDR2 LQKENI. The CDR3 totals 13 residues. V lost 3 bases and J lost 4, with 9 bases in between. CDR3 in DNA: TGTGCCAGCTCACCCGACAGTCGCTATGGCTACACCTTC. It specifies CASSPDSRYGYTF.

This clone was seen more than once but under ten times. The chain links TRBV27 to TRBJ2-7, with 9 bases matching TRBD1. There are 15 residues in the CDR3. The germline V gene encodes CDR1 MNHEY and CDR2 SMNVEV (reference sequence). The J segment lost 12 bases and the V segment lost 2 bases, leaving 14 bases of the junction unmatched. CDR3 DNA sequence: TGTGCCAGCAGTTTAGGCCTGGGACAGGGAATCCTGCCGTACTTC. Its protein product is CASSLGLGQGILPYF.

This clone appeared once. CDR3 sequence (DNA): TGTGCCAGCTCAAAGGGACAGGGGGGCACTGAAGCTTTCTTT. Protein product: CASSKGQGGTEAFF. The chain employs TRBV18 and TRBJ1-1, with TRBD1 matching over 11 bases. The germline gives CDR1 KGHSH, CDR2 LQKENI. The CDR3 is made up of 14 amino acids. The V segment lost 5 bases and the J segment 4 bases; nucleotides outside the gene matches: 3.

The V gene is TRBV11-2, the J gene TRBJ2-1; 8 bases agree with TRBD2. Germline V gene sequence: CDR1 SGHAT, CDR2 FQNNGV. The junction had 7 bases not matched to a gene; V was cut back by 6 bases and J by 15 bases. The CDR3 loop spans 11 amino acids. As DNA, the CDR3 is TGTGCCAGCAGGGAAGGGACTAGGTCGTTCTTC. It codes for CASREGTRSFF.

The genes are TRBV11-2 and TRBJ1-2, with D hard to call. The V and J ends lost 3 bases and 9 bases respectively, with 8 bases between them. Germline lookup yields CDR1 SGHAT and CDR2 FQNNGV. The CDR3 runs to 11 residues. In nucleotides, the CDR3 is TGTGCCAGCAGCTTTACGGCGAGCTACACCTTC. Translation gives CASSFTASYTF.

The chain combines TRBV7-8 with TRBJ2-6, with 9 positions matching TRBD1. The V gene end was trimmed by 6 bases and the J gene end by 4 bases; junction bases not matched to a gene: 7. From germline, CDR1 is SGHVS and CDR2 FQNEAQ. CDR3 size: 16 residues. The CDR3 DNA sequence: TGTGCCAGCAGGCCTATACAGGGGGCCGGGGCCAACGTCCTGACTTTC. Its protein is CASRPIQGAGANVLTF.

The V gene is TRBV6-5, the J gene TRBJ2-1; D gene ambiguous. V lost 6 bases to trimming and J lost 5 bases, with 14 bases between them. The length of the CDR3 is 14 residues. The germline V gene encodes CDR1 MNHEY and CDR2 SVGAGI. The chain's CDR3 is CASRVGWGNNEQFF. The CDR3 DNA is TGTGCCAGCAGAGTAGGTTGGGGAAACAATGAGCAGTTCTTC.

The V call is TRBV5-5, the J call TRBJ2-1; 10 nucleotides agree with TRBD2. Germline loops: CDR1 SGHKS, CDR2 YYEKEE (reference sequence). Trimming removed 3 bases from V and 5 bases from J; junction bases left unmatched: 5. The length of the CDR3 is 15 residues. In DNA form, the CDR3 reads TGTGCCAGCAGCTCCTTAGCGGGGGGAAACAATGAGCAGTTCTTC. This sequence encodes CASSSLAGGNNEQFF.

The rearrangement uses TRBV2 and TRBJ2-1; 15 positions agree with TRBD2. J lost 4 bases, V lost 7 bases, and 2 bases had no gene match. Germline loops: CDR1 SNHLY, CDR2 FYNNEI. The CDR3 has 15 amino acids. The CDR3 bases are TGTGCCAGCAACGGACTAGCGGGGGGGTACAATGAGCAGTTCTTC. Translating it yields CASNGLAGGYNEQFF. The variable domain in full, completed from reference TRBV2 and TRBJ2-1, reads EPEVTQTPSHQVTQMGQEVILRCVPISNHLYFYWYRQILGQKVEFLVSFYNNEISEKSEIFDDQFSVERPDGSNFTLKIRSTKLEDSAMYFCASNGLAGGYNEQFFGPGTRLTVL.

The J gene is TRBJ2-7, the V gene TRBV12-5, with 8 bases matching TRBD1. V was pared by 4 bases and J by 3 bases, with 5 bases of the junction left unmatched. Germline V gene data show CDR1 as LGHNT and CDR2 as FRNRAP. The CDR3 loop spans 14 amino acids. The CDR3 spells CASGSGQGHYEQYF. CDR3 DNA: TGTGCTAGTGGTTCAGGACAGGGCCACTACGAGCAGTACTTC.

The V call is TRBV11-2, the J call TRBJ1-3; TRBD1 matches 7 bases. J gave up 0 bases and V 4 bases, and 6 bases lay outside the gene matches. The germline V gene has CDR1 SGHAT and CDR2 FQNNGV. CDR3 length: 16 amino acids. This chain's CDR3 is CASSSGQDLSGNTIYF. DNA of the CDR3: TGTGCCAGCAGCTCAGGACAGGATCTCTCTGGAAACACCATATATTTT.

V is TRBV7-9 and J is TRBJ1-1; maybe TRBD1 (6 bases). This CDR3 is built from 13 residues. V was trimmed by 4 bases and J by 6 bases, leaving 12 bases between them. Looked up from germline, CDR1 is SEHNR and CDR2 is FQNEAQ (reference sequence). The CDR3 sequence: CASSYGGAPEAFF. The CDR3 nucleotides read TGTGCCAGCAGCTACGGGGGGGCTCCTGAAGCTTTCTTT.

The J gene is TRBJ2-3, the V gene TRBV6-6; the D gene is possibly TRBD1 (6 bases). CDR1 and CDR2 (germline): MNHNY, SVGAGI (reference sequence). The CDR3 totals 15 residues. V lost 5 bases, J lost 3 bases, and 15 bases lay in between. The CDR3, as DNA: TGTGCCAGCAGTCCTGCTTGGACAGAAACAGATACGCAGTATTTT. This sequence encodes CASSPAWTETDTQYF.

The genes are TRBV10-3 and TRBJ1-3; D is unresolved. Germline assignment: CDR1 ENHRY and CDR2 SYGVKD. V lost 4 bases and J lost 4, with 5 bases in between. The length of the CDR3 is 12 residues. Here the CDR3 DNA reads TGTGCCATCAGTGGGTCCGGAAACACCATATATTTT. Translated: CAISGSGNTIYF.

The chain employs TRBV5-1 and TRBJ2-1, with 8 bases identical to TRBD1. This CDR3 region has 14 residues. The V gene end was trimmed by 2 bases and the J gene end by 4 bases; junction bases not matched to a gene: 2. Germline V gene lookup returns CDR1 SGHRS and CDR2 YFSETQ. The DNA for the CDR3 is TGCGCCAGCAGCTTCGGGACAGGATACAATGAGCAGTTCTTC. It translates to CASSFGTGYNEQFF.

The V call is TRBV10-1, the J call TRBJ2-1, with 7 bases aligning to TRBD2. Germline V lookup: CDR1 WNHNN, CDR2 SYGVQD (reference sequence). J was trimmed by 1 base and V by 0 bases; bases with no gene match: 6. The length of the CDR3 is 17 residues. CDR3 sequence (DNA): TGCGCCAGCAGTGAGTCGAGCGGGGCGGCATCCTACAATGAGCAGTTCTTC. It is translated as CASSESSGAASYNEQFF.

The V call is TRBV24-1, the J call TRBJ2-7; D not resolved. The ends were cut back, 5 bases at V and 2 bases at J, with 9 bases in the middle. The CDR3 totals 13 residues. Germline V gives CDR1 KGHDR, CDR2 SFDVKD. The CDR3 DNA is TGTGCCACCAGTGGGTCAGGTACCTACGAGCAGTACTTC. Translated: CATSGSGTYEQYF.